This T cell receptor (beta chain) was sequenced during a study of blood T cells in healthy people across ages. Study results and limitations: PBMCs that were unsorted prevented a conclusive naive versus antigen-experienced comparison. Aged donors had fewer naive CD4+ cells and lower diversity than long-lived donors.

Together with a sample-barcoded 5' primer, a J-beta primer mix was included in a second PCR lasting roughly 6 to 12 cycles. With 12 random nucleotides, a template-switch adaptor tagged each individual cDNA molecule. CDR3-containing paired-end reads numbering at least 2.5 million came from each sample. Using its own MiXCR run on the 5' RACE reads, TCRdb lists one record per CDR3 protein. This sample has 590,000 or so distinct CDR3 sequences, with 25% to 35% found just once. Concerning this clonotype itself: The antigen remains unidentified.

Material for sequencing was blood. This TCR was recovered from a woman older than 75 in good health.

The CDR3 spells CATSDPGTGLFCGAEAFF. Written as DNA, the CDR3 is TGTGCCACCAGTGATCCCGGGACAGGGCTATTTTGCGGCGCTGAAGCTTTCTTT. The rearrangement joins TRBV24-1 to TRBJ1-1; 9 bases match TRBD1. Germline V gene sequence: CDR1 KGHDR, CDR2 SFDVKD. This CDR3 spans 18 amino acids. The junction had 16 bases not matched to a gene; V was cut back by 3 bases and J by 6 bases.